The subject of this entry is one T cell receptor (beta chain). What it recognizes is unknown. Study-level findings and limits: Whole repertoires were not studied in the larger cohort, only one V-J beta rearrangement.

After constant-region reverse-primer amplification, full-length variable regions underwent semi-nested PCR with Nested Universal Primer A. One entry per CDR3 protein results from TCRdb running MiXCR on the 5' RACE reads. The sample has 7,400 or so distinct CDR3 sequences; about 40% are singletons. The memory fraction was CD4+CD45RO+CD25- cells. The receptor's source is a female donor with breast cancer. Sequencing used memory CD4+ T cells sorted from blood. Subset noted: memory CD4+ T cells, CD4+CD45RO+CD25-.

CDR3 residues: CASRPRTGAYEQYV. CDR3 in DNA: TGTGCCAGCAGACCTCGGACAGGGGCCTACGAGCAGTACGTC. This chain uses TRBV6-2 or TRBV6-3 with TRBJ2-7, with 9 bases that match TRBD1. CDR3 length equals 14 residues. The germline V gene encodes CDR1 MNHEY and CDR2 SVGEGT. V dropped 6 bases and J dropped 2; count of bases not matched to a gene: 5.